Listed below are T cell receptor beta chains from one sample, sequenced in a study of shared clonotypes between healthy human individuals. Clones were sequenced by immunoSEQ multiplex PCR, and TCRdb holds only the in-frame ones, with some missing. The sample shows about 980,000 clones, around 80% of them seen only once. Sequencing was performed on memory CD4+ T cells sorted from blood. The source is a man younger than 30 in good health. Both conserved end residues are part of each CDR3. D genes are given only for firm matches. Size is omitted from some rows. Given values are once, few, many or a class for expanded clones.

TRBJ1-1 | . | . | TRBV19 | CASSINGDTEAFF | TGTGCCAGTAGTATCAACGGGGATACTGAAGCTTTCTTT
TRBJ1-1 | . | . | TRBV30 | CAWSVRDGRRENTEAFF | TGTGCCTGGAGTGTACGGGACGGCCGGAGAGAGAACACTGAAGCTTTCTTT
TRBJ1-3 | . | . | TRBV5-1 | CASSLAPPSSGNTIYF | TGCGCCAGCAGCTTGGCACCACCTAGCTCTGGAAACACCATATATTTT
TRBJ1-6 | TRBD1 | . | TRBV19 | CASRDREDNSPLHF | TGTGCCAGTCGGGACAGGGAGGATAATTCACCCCTCCACTTT
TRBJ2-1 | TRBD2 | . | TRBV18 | CASSPTGMSGRALDEQFF | TGTGCCAGCTCACCAACGGGAATGAGCGGGAGGGCCCTCGATGAGCAGTTCTTC
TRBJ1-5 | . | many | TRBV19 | CASSIGITGSQPQHF | TGTGCCAGTAGTATCGGTATCACAGGGTCACAGCCCCAGCATTTT
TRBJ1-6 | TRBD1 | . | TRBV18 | CASSAPGQGDSPLHF | TGTGCCAGCTCAGCCCCGGGACAGGGAGATTCACCCCTCCACTTT
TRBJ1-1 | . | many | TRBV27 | CASSFGLQNTEAFF | TGTGCCAGCAGTTTCGGGTTACAGAACACTGAAGCTTTCTTT
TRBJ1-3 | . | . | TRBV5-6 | CASSSGRVGNTIYF | TGTGCCAGCAGCTCGGGCAGGGTCGGAAACACCATATATTTT
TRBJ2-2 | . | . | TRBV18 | CASSPPISLAPNTGELFF | TGTGCCAGCTCACCACCGATTTCGCTAGCGCCGAACACCGGGGAGCTGTTTTTT
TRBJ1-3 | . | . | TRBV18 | CASSPFPPILPGNTIYF | TGTGCCAGCTCACCATTTCCCCCTATACTTCCTGGAAACACCATATATTTT
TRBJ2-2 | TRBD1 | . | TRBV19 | CASSVGQGRTGELFF | TGTGCCAGTAGTGTTGGACAGGGGAGGACCGGGGAGCTGTTTTTT
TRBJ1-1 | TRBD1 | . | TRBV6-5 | CASSYPKTGTAEAFF | TGTGCCAGCAGTTACCCTAAGACCGGGACAGCCGAAGCTTTCTTT
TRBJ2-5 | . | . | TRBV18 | CASSPLKDETQYF | TGTGCCAGCTCACCTCTTAAAGACGAGACCCAGTACTTC
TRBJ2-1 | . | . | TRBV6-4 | CASSDEGSPYNEQFF | TGTGCCAGCAGTGACGAGGGTTCCCCCTACAATGAGCAGTTCTTC
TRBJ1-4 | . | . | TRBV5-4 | CASSLATATNEKLFF | TGTGCCAGCAGCTTGGCAACTGCAACTAATGAAAAACTGTTTTTT
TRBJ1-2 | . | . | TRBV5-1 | CASSLGVGHPPYGYTF | TGCGCCAGCAGCTTGGGGGTAGGCCACCCCCCCTATGGCTACACCTTC
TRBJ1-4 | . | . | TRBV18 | CASSPKQGANEKLFF | TGTGCCAGCTCACCAAAACAGGGCGCTAATGAAAAACTGTTTTTT
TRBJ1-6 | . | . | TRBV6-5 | CASSYTGRSYNSPLHF | TGTGCCAGCAGTTACACCGGGAGGTCCTATAATTCACCCCTCCACTTT
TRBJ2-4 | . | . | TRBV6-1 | CASSEWTATAKNIQYF | TGTGCCAGCAGTGAATGGACAGCCACAGCCAAAAACATTCAGTACTTC